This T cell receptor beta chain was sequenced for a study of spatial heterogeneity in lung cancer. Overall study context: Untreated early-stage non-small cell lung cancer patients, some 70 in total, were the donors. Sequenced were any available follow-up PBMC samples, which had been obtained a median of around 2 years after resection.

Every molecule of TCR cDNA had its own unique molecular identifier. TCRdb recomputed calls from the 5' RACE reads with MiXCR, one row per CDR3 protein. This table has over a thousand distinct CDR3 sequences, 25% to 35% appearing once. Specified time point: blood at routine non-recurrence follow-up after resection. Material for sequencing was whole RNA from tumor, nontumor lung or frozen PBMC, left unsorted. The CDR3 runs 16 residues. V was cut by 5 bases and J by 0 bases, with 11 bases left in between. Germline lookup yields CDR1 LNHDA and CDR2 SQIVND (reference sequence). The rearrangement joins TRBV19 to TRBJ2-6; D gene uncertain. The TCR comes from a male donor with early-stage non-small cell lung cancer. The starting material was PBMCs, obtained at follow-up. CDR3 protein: CASSVPVYSGANVLTF. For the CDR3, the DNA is TGTGCCAGTAGTGTGCCTGTATACTCTGGGGCCAACGTCCTGACTTTC.